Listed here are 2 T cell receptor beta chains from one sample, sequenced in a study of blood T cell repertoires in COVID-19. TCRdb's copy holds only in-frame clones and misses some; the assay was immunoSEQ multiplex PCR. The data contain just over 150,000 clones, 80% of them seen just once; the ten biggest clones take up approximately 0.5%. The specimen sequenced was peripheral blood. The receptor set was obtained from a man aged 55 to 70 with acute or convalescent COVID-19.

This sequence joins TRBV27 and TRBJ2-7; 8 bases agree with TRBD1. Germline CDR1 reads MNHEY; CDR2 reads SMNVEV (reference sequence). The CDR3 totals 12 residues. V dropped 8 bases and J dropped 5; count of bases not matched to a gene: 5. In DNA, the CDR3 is TGTGCCAGCCCCAAACAGGGGGACGAGCAGTACTTC. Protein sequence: CASPKQGDEQYF.

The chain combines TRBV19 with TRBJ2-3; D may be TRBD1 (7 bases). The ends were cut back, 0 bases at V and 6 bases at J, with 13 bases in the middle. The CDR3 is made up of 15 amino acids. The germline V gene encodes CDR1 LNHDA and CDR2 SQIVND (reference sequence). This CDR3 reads CASSIEEGARDTQYF. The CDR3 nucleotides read TGTGCCAGTAGTATAGAGGAGGGGGCAAGGGATACGCAGTATTTT.